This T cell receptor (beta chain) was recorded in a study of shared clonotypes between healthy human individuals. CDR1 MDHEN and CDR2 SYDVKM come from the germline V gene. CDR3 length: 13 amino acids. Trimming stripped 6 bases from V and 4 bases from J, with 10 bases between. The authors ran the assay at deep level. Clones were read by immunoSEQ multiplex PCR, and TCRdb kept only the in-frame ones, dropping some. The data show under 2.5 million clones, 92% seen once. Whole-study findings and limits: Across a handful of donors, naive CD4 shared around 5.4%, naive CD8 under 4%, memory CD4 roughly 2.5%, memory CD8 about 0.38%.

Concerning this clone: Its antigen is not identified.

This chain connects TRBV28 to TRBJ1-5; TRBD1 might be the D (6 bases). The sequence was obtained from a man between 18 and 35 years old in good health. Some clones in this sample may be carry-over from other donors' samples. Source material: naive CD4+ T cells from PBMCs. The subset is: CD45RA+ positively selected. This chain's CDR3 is CASRDSFNQPQHF. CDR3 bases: TGTGCCAGCAGGGACAGCTTTAATCAGCCCCAGCATTTT.